The source of this TCR beta chain is a study of cytomegalovirus exposure and HLA in healthy donors listed by TCRdb under 2017. For context, the study as a whole: An earlier analysis of several hundred of the donors reported roughly 300 Gb of sequence data and roughly 120 million unique TCR beta sequences obtained from 150 million to 200 million T cells. An early release covering over 500 HLA-typed donors comprised approximately 290 gigabases of sequencing data and around 86 million unique TCR sequences. The genetic ancestry cluster associated with self-reported Caucasian donors included about 81% of the roughly 410 genotyped donors. The aim of the study was to test whether cataloging public T cell receptors could identify signatures of past pathogen exposure. The T cell repertoires of 666 subjects were profiled by immunosequencing and related to cytomegalovirus serostatus. A separate validation cohort of roughly 130 different subjects was used in addition to the roughly 670-subject first cohort. To predict cytomegalovirus infection status, the study brought together high-throughput TCR immunosequencing, statistical association of individual TCRs with disease status, and machine learning. In a later analysis, previously published TCR beta repertoires from several hundred donors were re-analyzed and high-resolution HLA genotyping was added so that TCR occurrence patterns could be studied. In the later analysis, no new phenotypic data were used to find candidate immune exposures; instead, reliance was placed on TCR beta sequences and their occurrence across donors. To decide whether each TCR beta V gene segment behaved as functional or pseudogenic, an earlier analysis of several hundred of the donors relied on high-throughput TCR beta sequencing. Donor age, sex, ethnicity and CMV serostatus were collected together with the repertoire data. A later genetic analysis took genome-wide SNP genotypes for about 55% of the 666 donors and used that subset as a discovery cohort. Every repertoire in the discovery cohort had been generated on one and the same sequencing platform. Both class I and class II loci were covered by HLA typing, at four-digit resolution. Typing coverage varied by locus: roughly 629-640 donors for A, B, C, DRB1 and DQB1; roughly 520 for DQA1; 600 to 610 for DPA1; fewer than 480 for DPB1. Roughly five DR-DQ haplotypes were handled as single units for association and clustering, since linkage in the cohort was strong. On average, over 200,000 unique TCR beta nucleotide sequences were sequenced per donor among 398 genotyped donors of the cohort, with around 19% of those sequences being non-productive.

The cohort was made up of hundreds of healthy bone marrow donors. At the time of sampling, every cohort member was nominally healthy, though immune exposures that went unrecorded were likely present. The donor tested CMV seronegative, placing the donor among the 300 to 450 seronegative members of the cohort. A peripheral blood sample was provided by each donor, and peripheral blood mononuclear cells were used for TCR beta sequencing. Genomic DNA was extracted from the blood cell samples with the Qiagen DNeasy Blood Extraction Kit. Of note for this clone: No antigen is known for it. Per-nucleotide qualities are absent, and no much larger clonotype sits a single base away.

What the research found in general, with its limitations: The presence/absence analyses assumed that sequencing depth was roughly uniform across donors, and that assumption may not be true. In an earlier analysis of a few hundred of the donors, most TCR beta V segments were observed in productive rearrangements about 87% or about 30% of the time, broadly matching IMGT annotations. An association between a missense DCLRE1C variant and V-gene and J-gene trimming of TCR beta chains was found in a later genetic analysis and replicated in an independent cohort. According to a later genetic analysis, donors in an Asian-associated ancestry cluster had fewer N-insertions in productive TCRs than the approximately 670-donor mean. For the cohort, immune exposure information was limited to CMV serostatus. A group of highly shared sequence variants was considered likely to be a technical artifact of the sequencing pipeline. Because the 87-base-pair reads could not distinguish some IMGT-functional V segments, including TRBV6-2 and TRBV6-3, those segments were excluded. Compared with equally common non-associated chains, HLA-associated TCR beta chains in a later analysis were more clonally expanded and had lower generation probabilities. In a later analysis, about 16,000 TCR beta sequences were associated with specific HLA alleles at a false discovery rate of 0.05. It was suggested by the authors that the approach could potentially be generalized to other disease states and immunological phenotypes. Because counts were too low, 15 to 20 rarely observed V segments, including chromosome 9 orphons, were left out of the earlier analysis of 587 of the donors. According to a later analysis, most CMV-associated TCR beta chains appeared to be HLA-restricted, and the HLA associations seemed to be driven largely by CMV exposure. A total of about 180 TCR beta chains were listed by the study as associated with cytomegalovirus. In a later analysis, several top co-occurrence clusters were reported to appear linked to parvovirus B19, influenza, CMV and Epstein-Barr virus. A few of the identified cytomegalovirus-associated TCR beta chains were confirmed in vitro to be specific for cytomegalovirus antigens. The cohort was sequenced for TCR beta chains only, and without alpha or paired-chain data the features that could be detected were limited. Most TCR sequences were seen in very few donors, while some public TCRs were found in many individuals. Correlated functional status among segregating V segments might reflect linkage disequilibrium, but an unknown experimental factor could not be ruled out. The classifier was reported to diagnose cytomegalovirus status with high specificity and sensitivity in both the original cohort and the validation cohort. A further reported finding was that TCR beta sequences accurately predicted the HLA-A and HLA-B alleles for most subjects in the first cohort. Strong co-occurrence of HLA alleles, especially DR and DQ, made assigning TCR associations to individual alleles difficult. In a later analysis, the rate of TCR association differed among HLA loci, with DRB1 alleles having the most associated TCRs and HLA-C alleles having the fewest. Because HLA typing was missing for some donors at each locus, association tests included only the typed subset.

CDR1 and CDR2 are drawn from the germline V gene (reference sequence): SGHNT, YYREEE. Relative to germline, V is 8 bases shorter and J is 0 bases shorter, with 14 bases between their ends. From the cysteine up to the phenylalanine, the CDR3 has a length of 15 residues. The kept DNA is CDR3 alone, 45 bases in frame from the first base. Libraries were built with the immunoSEQ multiplex PCR assay. For the multiplex PCR, a mixture combining 60 forward primers for TCR Vbeta segments and 13 reverse primers for TCR Jbeta segments was used. A multiplex PCR assay on genomic DNA amplified the CDR3 region of rearranged TCR beta genes. Amplified TCR beta libraries were sequenced as 87-base-pair reads on the Illumina HiSeq System. The original pipeline was this. In a later analysis, tens of millions of unique TCR beta chains were counted across the roughly 700 repertoires, and roughly 11 million of these chains were shared by at least two donors. A nearest-neighbor algorithm error-corrected the raw reads and collapsed the reads into unique sequences, merging closely related sequences to remove PCR and sequencing errors. V, D and J gene segments were assigned by aligning CDR3 sequences to IMGT reference sequences. For a sequence to be retained, a match of at least six nucleotides to both a V gene segment and a J gene segment was required. A rearrangement counted as productive if the CDR3 had no stop codons and remained in frame with V and J, and every other rearrangement counted as non-productive. Following IMGT convention, CDR3 was defined as the stretch from the second conserved V-encoded cysteine up to the conserved J-encoded phenylalanine. In an earlier analysis of 587 of the donors, sequences lacking an unambiguous match to a single V gene segment were excluded. An earlier analysis of over 450 of the donors classified V segments as functional when productive rearrangements were above 56.7% and as segregating when the standard deviation between donors was above 5%. A statistical classification framework was built for diagnosing cytomegalovirus status from the catalog of TCR beta chain sequences. A later analysis assigned V and J genes by comparing TCR nucleotide sequences with IMGT/GENE-DB human TR gene sequences. The TCRdist pipeline was used in a later analysis to assign CDR3 sequences and most-parsimonious VDJ recombination scenarios. A later analysis defined each TCR beta chain by its CDR3 amino acid sequence plus V-gene family, and excluded reads lacking a unique V-gene family. As a way to deal with suspected cross-contamination and a sequencing artifact, a later analysis dropped 450 to 600 nucleotide sequences that were highly shared and had low generation probability. For each public chain, a later analysis derived a clonal expansion index from normalized ranks of inferred template counts within each repertoire. A later analysis computed generation probabilities with a VDJ recombination model fitted to out-of-frame rearrangements, and checked the results against IGoR. In a later analysis, TCR-TCR, TCR-HLA and TCR-CMV co-occurrence was scored with hypergeometric tests, and a repertoire-size bias correction was applied to TCR pairs. To estimate false discovery rates, a later analysis permuted the HLA or CMV assignments 20 times. In a later analysis, co-occurring TCRs were grouped with DBSCAN, and TCRdist sequence similarity was added when clustering was performed within HLA-allele-positive subsets. Co-occurrence clustering excluded repertoires with fewer than 30,000 or more than 120,000 public chains, plus five with anomalous nucleotide sharing. Imported from immuneACCESS, the table was reduced by TCRdb to in-frame sequences with V and J called. These copies leave out some clones; in studies compared against another copy, an unresolved V gene accounts for under half, and the cause of the remainder is not known. V, J and clone size are those of that table, while D and trimming were read from the DNA. The sample yields around 210,000 clones; about 88% were counted once. The ten largest clones capture 0.24% of the sample.

The sample was PBMCs. This chain joins TRBV5-4 to TRBJ2-2, with TRBD2 perhaps the D gene, on 6 matching bases. This clonotype was obtained from a girl under 10 years old in good health and CMV-seronegative. The nucleotide sequence reads as follows: TGTGCCAGTCGGGCGGGGACCTCGAACACCGGGGAGCTGTTTTTT. This sequence encodes CASRAGTSNTGELFF.